This T cell receptor (beta chain) was profiled in a study of response to subunit inactivated influenza vaccine. As for this clonotype: Its target is unknown.

MiXCR was run by TCRdb on the RT-PCR reads, yielding one entry per CDR3 protein. The table lists about 480,000 distinct CDR3 sequences, less than 30% of them singletons. The CDR3 sequence is 16 residues long. Germline loops: CDR1 SGHTA, CDR2 FQGNSA. The germline V and J ends were trimmed by 4 bases and 3 bases, with 19 bases remaining between them. Notes on the study in general: That few new T cells are recruited by each seasonal influenza vaccination was the authors' suggestion.

The chain employs TRBV7-2 and TRBJ2-7; tentatively, D is TRBD1 or TRBD2 (6 bases each). The specimen comprised CD4+ T cells sorted from PBMCs, sampled around 5 days after vaccination. The sequence was collected from a man aged 50 or older who received an inactivated influenza vaccine. In nucleotides, the CDR3 is TGTGCCAGCAGCTCGGGAGTGGACAGTTCCCTCTACGAGCAGTACTTC. This codes for CASSSGVDSSLYEQYF.